These 19 T cell receptor beta chains share one sample of origin, sequenced in a study of T-cell memory formation after mild COVID-19. TCRdb re-analysed the 5' RACE reads in MiXCR, keeping a single row per CDR3 protein. The sample has fewer than 500,000 distinct CDR3 sequences; nearly 25% are singletons. The sequenced material came from PBMCs or a T cell subset sorted from them (not recorded which). The origin of the receptors is an adult woman who had mild COVID-19 (a few samples of this study predate the infection). Cell type and time point are not known.

This clonotype was counted ten times or more. The chain's CDR3 is CASRGSSGGSAEQYF. The CDR3, as DNA: TGTGCCAGCAGAGGATCTAGCGGGGGGAGTGCCGAGCAGTACTTC. The J gene is TRBJ2-7, the V gene TRBV6-2 or TRBV6-3; 11 bases agree with TRBD2. The V gene's germline CDR1 is MNHEY and CDR2 SVGEGT. The CDR3 consists of 15 residues. Losses at the gene ends were 6 bases for V and 6 bases for J; bases not matched to a gene: 10.

This chain links TRBV2 with TRBJ2-5; 10 positions match TRBD2. J gave up 1 base and V 3 bases, and 2 bases lay outside the gene matches. The germline V gene encodes CDR1 SNHLY and CDR2 FYNNEI. The CDR3 length is 15 residues. CDR3 bases: TGTGCCAGCAGTGACCAGCGGGGGGGCCAAGAGACCCAGTACTTC. Translating it yields CASSDQRGGQETQYF.

The CDR3 coding sequence is TGCAGTGCTAGAGATCGGGCGGAAAAACTGTTTTTT. Translation gives CSARDRAEKLFF. The chain carries TRBV20-1 and TRBJ1-4; D unclear. The CDR3 contains 12 residues. Per the germline V gene, CDR1 is DFQATT and CDR2 is SNEGSKA (reference sequence). Trimming left V 0 bases short and J 8 bases short, with 7 bases between.

V gene TRBV7-2 combines with J gene TRBJ2-1; perhaps TRBD2 as D (5 bases). The length of the CDR3 is 16 residues. Trimming cost V 4 bases and J 0 bases, with 13 bases left between them. Germline V lookup: CDR1 SGHTA, CDR2 FQGNSA. CDR3 sequence reads: CASSSSGLSSYNEQFF. The CDR3 DNA reads TGTGCCAGCAGCTCCTCGGGGTTAAGCTCCTACAATGAGCAGTTCTTC. The full variable domain, in which reference TRBV7-2 and TRBJ2-1 provide the parts outside the CDR3, is GAGVSQSPSNKVTEKGKDVELRCDPISGHTALYWYRQSLGQGLEFLIYFQGNSAPDKSGLPSDRFSAERTGGSVSTLTIQRTQQEDSAVYLCASSSSGLSSYNEQFFGPGTRLTVL.

The chain joins TRBV28 to TRBJ1-5; D not resolved. This CDR3 comprises 17 residues. V gave up 2 bases and J gave up 2 bases, with 16 bases separating them. Germline CDR1 reads MDHEN; CDR2 reads SYDVKM. The CDR3 region has the DNA TGTGCCAGCAGTTTACAGCCGACAAGGTGGGGCAATCAGCCCCAGCATTTT. The encoded protein is CASSLQPTRWGNQPQHF.

V and J are TRBV7-9 and TRBJ2-1; 14 nucleotides align to TRBD2. Germline assignment: CDR1 SEHNR and CDR2 FQNEAQ (reference sequence). The CDR3 length is 17 residues. J gave up 7 bases and V 5 bases, and 10 bases lay outside the gene matches. The CDR3 sequence is CASSLGTSGRMGNEQFF. The DNA for the CDR3 is TGTGCCAGCAGCCTGGGGACTAGCGGGAGAATGGGGAATGAGCAGTTCTTC.

This chain links TRBV19 with TRBJ2-7; weak D call: TRBD1 (6 bases). The CDR3 extends over 13 amino acids. V gave up 6 bases and J gave up 0 bases, with 9 bases separating them. Germline values: CDR1 LNHDA, CDR2 SQIVND (reference sequence). The CDR3 bases are TGTGCCAGTAGAGGACAGTCCTCCTACGAGCAGTACTTC. This codes for CASRGQSSYEQYF.

The chain combines TRBV6-5 with TRBJ2-1; D is perhaps TRBD2 (5 bases). The CDR3 length is 16 residues. The V end lost 2 bases, the J end lost 3 bases, and 14 bases lay between the germline ends. Germline V CDR1 and CDR2: MNHEY, SVGAGI. CDR3 sequence (DNA): TGTGCCAGCAGTTACAATGAGGGCGCGAACTACAATGAGCAGTTCTTC. This encodes CASSYNEGANYNEQFF.

This clonotype has only a few counts. The V call is TRBV24-1, the J call TRBJ2-1, with D uncertain. The V and J ends lost 10 bases and 6 bases respectively, with 12 bases between them. The CDR3 has 12 amino acids. In germline, CDR1 is KGHDR, CDR2 SFDVKD. The CDR3: CATQTRSNEQFF. CDR3 DNA sequence: TGTGCCACACAGACCAGGAGCAATGAGCAGTTCTTC.

This clonotype was seen many times. The J gene is TRBJ1-6, the V gene TRBV4-2, with 9 bases lining up with TRBD1. This CDR3 contains 17 residues. Germline CDR1 reads LGHNA; CDR2 reads YNFKEQ. V shed 4 bases and J 7 bases; nucleotides not matched to a gene: 11. The CDR3 sequence: CASSRTIGTGSNSPLHF. In nucleotides, the CDR3 is TGTGCCAGCAGCCGAACGATCGGGACAGGGTCGAATTCACCCCTCCACTTT.

This clonotype was found a few times. The limits of the CDR3 on the DNA are not certain, so only TCRdb's listed CDR3 is given. V and J are TRBV6-6 and TRBJ1-4. Looked up from germline, CDR1 is MNHNY and CDR2 is SVGAGI (reference sequence). From its first to its last residue, the CDR3 has 14 amino acids. This chain's CDR3 is CASSSSTANEKLFF.

The chain couples TRBV12-3 or TRBV12-4 to TRBJ1-1; D ambiguous. The CDR3 sequence is 15 residues long. The ends were cut back, 7 bases at V and 1 base at J, with 16 bases in the middle. The CDR3 DNA follows: TGTGCCAGCATCCCCTCCAACGGAGGGAACACTGAAGCTTTCTTT. Protein product: CASIPSNGGNTEAFF.

V is TRBV25-1 and J is TRBJ2-2; D possibly matches TRBD1 or TRBD2 (5 bases each). This CDR3 comprises 15 residues. The ends were cut back, 2 bases at V and 0 bases at J, with 7 bases in the middle. Germline values: CDR1 MGHDK, CDR2 SYGVNS. CDR3 in amino acids: CASSEVGANTGELFF. CDR3 nucleotides: TGTGCCAGCAGTGAAGTGGGGGCGAACACCGGGGAGCTGTTTTTT.

J is TRBJ2-5 and V is TRBV3-1, with TRBD2 identical over 7 bases. J was trimmed by 4 bases and V by 8 bases; bases with no gene match: 10. There are 14 residues in the CDR3. Germline CDR1 is LGHDT and CDR2 is YNNKEL (reference sequence). Here the CDR3 DNA reads TGTGCCAGCGGCCCTGGGGGGGGACGAGAGACCCAGTACTTC. Translation: CASGPGGGRETQYF.

V and J are TRBV4-3 and TRBJ2-3; D may be TRBD2 (6 bases). In germline, CDR1 is LGHNA, CDR2 YSLEER. The CDR3 has 16 amino acids. V was cut by 0 bases and J by 2 bases, with 12 bases left in between. The CDR3 is CASSQETSTITDTQYF. For the CDR3, the DNA is TGCGCCAGCAGCCAAGAAACTAGCACCATCACAGATACGCAGTATTTT.

V gene TRBV27 combines with J gene TRBJ1-5, with unresolved D. Germline CDR1 reads MNHEY; CDR2 reads SMNVEV (reference sequence). The V and J ends lost 0 bases and 0 bases respectively, with 9 bases between them. The CDR3 consists of 16 residues. The CDR3 here is CASSLSFSYSNQPQHF. CDR3 sequence (DNA): TGTGCCAGCAGTTTATCTTTCAGTTATAGCAATCAGCCCCAGCATTTT.

This clonotype occurred a few times. J is TRBJ1-1 and V is TRBV30; perhaps TRBD1 as D (5 bases). Trimming left V 0 bases short and J 4 bases short, with 9 bases between. The CDR3 has 13 amino acids. The germline gives CDR1 GTSNPN, CDR2 SVGIG (reference sequence). The CDR3 nucleotides read TGTGCCTGGAGTGTAGCAGGGTCCACTGAAGCTTTCTTT. Protein product: CAWSVAGSTEAFF.

The J gene is TRBJ1-1, the V gene TRBV7-9; no definite D call. Trimming removed 1 base from V and 5 bases from J, with 14 bases in between. This CDR3 comprises 15 residues. Germline-derived CDR1 and CDR2 are SEHNR and FQNEAQ (reference sequence). CDR3 sequence reads: CASSLDLPSRTEAFF. As DNA, the CDR3 is TGTGCCAGCAGCTTAGACCTCCCAAGTCGGACTGAAGCTTTCTTT.

This clonotype was detected only a few times. The rearrangement links TRBV5-1 to TRBJ2-1; the D is unclear. The CDR3 covers 18 residues. Trimming pared 1 base from V and 5 bases from J, leaving 22 bases between. Germline CDR1 and CDR2: SGHRS and YFSETQ. CDR3 sequence: CASSLRVGEAARHNEQFF. In DNA, the CDR3 is TGCGCCAGCAGCTTGCGAGTCGGAGAGGCGGCACGACACAATGAGCAGTTCTTC.